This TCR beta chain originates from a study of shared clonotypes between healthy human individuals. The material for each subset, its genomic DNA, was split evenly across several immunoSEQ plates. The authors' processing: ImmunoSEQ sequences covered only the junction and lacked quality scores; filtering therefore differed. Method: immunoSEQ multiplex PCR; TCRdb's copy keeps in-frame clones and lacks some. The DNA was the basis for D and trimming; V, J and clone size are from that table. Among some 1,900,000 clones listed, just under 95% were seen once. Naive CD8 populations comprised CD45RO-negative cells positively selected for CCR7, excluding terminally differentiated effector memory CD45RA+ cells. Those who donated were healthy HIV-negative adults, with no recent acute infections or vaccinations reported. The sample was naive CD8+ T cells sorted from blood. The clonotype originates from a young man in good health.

CDR3 amino acids: CSVEVRSGRPYEQYF. The CDR3 coding sequence is TGCAGCGTTGAAGTAAGGAGCGGGAGACCCTACGAGCAGTACTTC. This sequence joins TRBV29-1 and TRBJ2-7; the match to TRBD2 covers 8 bases. With V trimmed by 1 base and J by 2 bases, 7 bases remained unmatched. This CDR3 has 15 residues. Per germline, CDR1 SQVTM and CDR2 ANQGSEA.